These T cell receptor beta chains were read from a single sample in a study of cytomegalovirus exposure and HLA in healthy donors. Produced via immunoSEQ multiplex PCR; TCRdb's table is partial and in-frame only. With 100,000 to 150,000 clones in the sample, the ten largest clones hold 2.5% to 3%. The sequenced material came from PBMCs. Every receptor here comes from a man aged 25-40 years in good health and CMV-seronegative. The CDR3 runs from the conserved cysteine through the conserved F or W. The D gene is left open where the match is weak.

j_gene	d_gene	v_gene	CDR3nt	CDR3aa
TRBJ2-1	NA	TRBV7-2	TGTGCCAGCAGCTTGAGCCTAGCCTCCTACAATGAGCAGTTCTTC	CASSLSLASYNEQFF
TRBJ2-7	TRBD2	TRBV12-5	TGTGCTAGTGGTTTGACGACTAGCGGTTGGGTATACGAGCAGTACTTC	CASGLTTSGWVYEQYF
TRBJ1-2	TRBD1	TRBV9	TGTGCCAGCGGGCCGACAGGGGTCTATGGCTACACCTTC	CASGPTGVYGYTF
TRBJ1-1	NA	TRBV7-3	TGTGCCAGCAGCCTCGAGACAGAAGACACTGAAGCTTTCTTT	CASSLETEDTEAFF
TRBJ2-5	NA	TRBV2	TGTGCCAGCAAGCCTGGGGGCTGGGAGACCCAGTACTTC	CASKPGGWETQYF
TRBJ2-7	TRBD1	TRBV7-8	TGTGCCAGCAGCTTCACAGGGGACAGGCCCTACGAGCAGTACTTC	CASSFTGDRPYEQYF
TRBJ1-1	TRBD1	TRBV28	TGTGCCAGCAGTGCAACAGGGGTAGTTACTGAAGCTTTCTTT	CASSATGVVTEAFF
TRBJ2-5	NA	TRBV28	TGTGCCAGCAGTCCGGGATCCGGGGGACAAGAGACCCAGTACTTC	CASSPGSGGQETQYF
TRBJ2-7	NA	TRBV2	TGTGCCAGCAGTGAATTTCCTATAGAACGCTCCTACGAGCAGTACTTC	CASSEFPIERSYEQYF
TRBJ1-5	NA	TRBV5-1	TGCGCCAGCAGCTTGGATGCGGGGCTGAATCAGCCCCAGCATTTT	CASSLDAGLNQPQHF
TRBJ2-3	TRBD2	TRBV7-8	TGTGCCAGCAGCCCTATGACTAGCGGGAGGCCCTTTGGAGAAGATACGCAGTATTTT	CASSPMTSGRPFGEDTQYF
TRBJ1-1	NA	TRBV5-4	TGTGCCAGCAGCTTGGTGTCGAACTCTGAAGCTTTCTTT	CASSLVSNSEAFF
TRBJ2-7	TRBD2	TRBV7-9	TGTGCCAGCAGCTCTTGGGGGGGAGAATCCGACGAGCAGTACTTC	CASSSWGGESDEQYF
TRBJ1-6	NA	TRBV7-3	TGTGCCAGCAGCTTATCCCGAGGGGGACCCCTCCACTTT	CASSLSRGGPLHF
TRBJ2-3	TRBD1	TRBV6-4	TGTGCCAGCAGTGACTCGGTGGACAGGGGCACAGATACGCAGTATTTT	CASSDSVDRGTDTQYF
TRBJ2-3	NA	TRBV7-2	TGTGCCAGCAGCTTACGATCGGGATCAGATACGCAGTATTTT	CASSLRSGSDTQYF
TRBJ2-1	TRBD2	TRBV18	TGTGCCAGCTCACCGGGACTAGCGGACCACAATGAGCAGTTCTTC	CASSPGLADHNEQFF
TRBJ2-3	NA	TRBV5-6	TGTGCCAGCAGCCGGGTAGGCACAGATACGCAGTATTTT	CASSRVGTDTQYF
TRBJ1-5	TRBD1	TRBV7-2	TGTGCCAGCAGCCCGGACAGGGGCGAACAGCCCCAGCATTTT	CASSPDRGEQPQHF
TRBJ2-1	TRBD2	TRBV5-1	TGCGCCAGCAGCCTAGCGGGAGAACCCGACAATGAGCAGTTCTTC	CASSLAGEPDNEQFF
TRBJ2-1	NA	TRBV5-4	TGTGCCAGCCTTGGGGCAGGAGGGTCCTACAATGAGCAGTTCTTC	CASLGAGGSYNEQFF
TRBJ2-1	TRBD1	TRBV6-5	TGTGCCAGCAGTTACTCGACAGGGCTTGAGCAGTTCTTC	CASSYSTGLEQFF
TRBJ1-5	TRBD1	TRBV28	TGTGCCAGCAGTCGAGGACAGGGCAATCAGCCCCAGCATTTT	CASSRGQGNQPQHF
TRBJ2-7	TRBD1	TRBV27	TGTGCCAGCAGTTTCGGGACAGGGGTACGTTACGAGCAGTACTTC	CASSFGTGVRYEQYF
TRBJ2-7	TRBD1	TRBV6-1	TGTGCCAGCAGGGATACCGGGACAGGTACCTACGAGCAGTACTTC	CASRDTGTGTYEQYF
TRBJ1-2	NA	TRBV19	TGTGCCAGTAGTCCAAACGAGGGTACCTATGGCTACACCTTC	CASSPNEGTYGYTF
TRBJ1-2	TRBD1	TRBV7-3	TGTGCCAGCAGCTTGGCAGGGGGCGGTTATGGCTACACCTTC	CASSLAGGGYGYTF
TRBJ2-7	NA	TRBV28	TGTGCCAGCAGGGTAGGACAGCTAGCCTACGAGCAGTACTTC	CASRVGQLAYEQYF
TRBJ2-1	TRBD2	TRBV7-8	TGTGCCAGCAGCCCGGTCCCGGGACTAGCGGGAGGGGGCGGCTCCTACAATGAGCAGTTCTTC	CASSPVPGLAGGGGSYNEQFF
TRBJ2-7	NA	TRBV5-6	TGTGCCAGCAGCTTGAGATTCATCGGGGACGAGCAGTACTTC	CASSLRFIGDEQYF
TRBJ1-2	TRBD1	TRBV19	TGTGCCAGTAGCGGGACAGGGGCGATTAACTATGGCTACACCTTC	CASSGTGAINYGYTF
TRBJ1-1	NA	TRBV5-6	TGTGCCAGCGGAACGGGCACTGAAGCTTTCTTT	CASGTGTEAFF
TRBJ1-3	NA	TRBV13	TGTGCCAGCAGCTTAACCGGCGGCCTGCTCAACACCATATATTTT	CASSLTGGLLNTIYF
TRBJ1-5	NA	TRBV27	TGTGCCAGCAGGGGGGGACCTAGGCCCACGGAGGGGCCCCAGCATTTT	CASRGGPRPTEGPQHF
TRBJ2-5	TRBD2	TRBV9	TGTGCCAGCAGCGTAGGTGTAGCGGGAGGGGAGACCCAGTACTTC	CASSVGVAGGETQYF
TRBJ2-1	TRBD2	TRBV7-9	TGTGCCAGCAGCGCCCCACTAGCGGGAGTGGAGCAGTTCTTC	CASSAPLAGVEQFF
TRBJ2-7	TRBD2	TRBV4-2	TGTGCCAGCAGCCAAGAATCGGGACTAGCGGGAGCGGAAAAGACCGAGCAGTACTTC	CASSQESGLAGAEKTEQYF
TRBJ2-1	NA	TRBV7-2	TGTGCCAGCAGCTTAGCTATCAATGAGCAGTTCTTC	CASSLAINEQFF
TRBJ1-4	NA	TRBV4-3	TGCGCCAGCAGCCAAGTAAAGGGAGGAGTCGGAGACGAAAAACTGTTTTTT	CASSQVKGGVGDEKLFF
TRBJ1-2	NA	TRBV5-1	TGCGCCAGCAGCCCCTACACAGAGTATGGCTACACCTTC	CASSPYTEYGYTF